The sequence of this TCR beta chain was determined in a study of blood T cell repertoires in COVID-19. As for the study in general: Some COVID-19 samples were acute and others convalescent; all came from the United States, Italy and Spain. Sample material is recorded as cDNA or gDNA derived from T cells, B-cell-depleted T cells, or PBMCs.

In the source study's methods: Amplifying reference gene primers gave estimates of nucleated cell counts. Profiled with immunoSEQ multiplex PCR; TCRdb holds only in-frame clones, not every one. V and J calls and clone size come straight from that table; D and trimming were deduced from the DNA. The repertoire consists of around 85,000 clones, with 86% occurring once and the leading ten covering around 7.8%. The CDR3 covers 14 residues. Per germline, CDR1 SGHDT and CDR2 YYEEEE. V shed 2 bases and J shed 0 bases, with 9 bases lying between them. The chain has TRBV5-6 and TRBJ2-7; D is unresolved. The source of this sequence is a man aged 45-65 years with active COVID-19. The sequenced material came from peripheral blood. The CDR3 region is CASSFGRSSYEQYF. The CDR3 nucleotides are TGTGCCAGCAGCTTTGGCAGGTCCTCCTACGAGCAGTACTTC.